This TCR beta chain was recovered during a study of OX40 agonist ivuxolimab in advanced cancers. This clone was picked up one time. What it binds is not known. This table comes from immunoSEQ multiplex PCR, and its TCRdb copy is limited to in-frame clones, with some not included. There are tens of thousands of clones in the sample; 70% to 90% occur only once, and about 4.7% lies in the top ten. Autoimmune disease history or systemic immunosuppression led to patient exclusion. Whole-study findings and limits: Some nonresponders additionally presented with little normalized T-cell clonal expansion.

The V end was cut by 5 bases, the J end by 2 bases, with 3 bases between. The CDR3 runs 10 residues. CDR1 and CDR2 from the germline V gene are DFQATT and SNEGSKA (reference sequence). The sequencing here drew on CD4+ or CD8+ T cells sorted from blood, taken in a trial of the OX40 agonist ivuxolimab. The receptor's source is an adult with an advanced solid tumor such as melanoma, head and neck, liver or kidney cancer. The chain uses TRBV20-1 and TRBJ2-5; D is uncertain. The CDR3 region is CSAAQETQYF. CDR3 DNA: TGCAGTGCTGCTCAAGAGACCCAGTACTTC.